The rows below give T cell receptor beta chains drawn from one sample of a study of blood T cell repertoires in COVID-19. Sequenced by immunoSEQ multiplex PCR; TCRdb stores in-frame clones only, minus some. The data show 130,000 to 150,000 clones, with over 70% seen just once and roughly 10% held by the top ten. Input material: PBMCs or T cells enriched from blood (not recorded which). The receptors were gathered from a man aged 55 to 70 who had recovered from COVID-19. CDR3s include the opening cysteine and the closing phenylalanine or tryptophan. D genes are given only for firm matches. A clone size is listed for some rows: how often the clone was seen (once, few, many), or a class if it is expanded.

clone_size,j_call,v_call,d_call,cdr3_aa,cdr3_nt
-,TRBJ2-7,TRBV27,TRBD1,CASTGQGSYEQYF,TGTGCCAGCACTGGACAGGGGTCCTACGAGCAGTACTTC
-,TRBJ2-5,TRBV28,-,CASSQPRLPETQYF,TGTGCCAGCAGCCAACCACGACTCCCCGAGACCCAGTACTTC
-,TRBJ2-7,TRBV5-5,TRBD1,CASSSDRGFEQYF,TGTGCCAGCAGCTCGGACAGGGGATTCGAGCAGTACTTC
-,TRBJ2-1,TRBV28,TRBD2,CASSPLTSSAYNEQFF,TGTGCCAGCAGTCCCCTGACTAGCTCAGCCTACAATGAGCAGTTCTTC
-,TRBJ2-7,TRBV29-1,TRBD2,CSVRTSGVEQYF,TGCAGCGTCAGGACTAGCGGGGTGGAGCAGTACTTC
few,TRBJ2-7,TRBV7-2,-,CASSRSYEQYF,TGTGCCAGCAGCCGCTCCTACGAGCAGTACTTC
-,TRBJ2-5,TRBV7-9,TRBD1,CASSSMFGTGQETQYF,TGTGCCAGCAGCTCAATGTTTGGGACAGGTCAAGAGACCCAGTACTTC
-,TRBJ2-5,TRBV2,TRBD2,CASSDLSGSRETQYF,TGTGCCAGCAGTGACTTAAGCGGGAGTAGGGAGACCCAGTACTTC
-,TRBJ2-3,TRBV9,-,CASSVRAISTDTQYF,TGTGCCAGCAGCGTCCGAGCAATTAGCACAGATACGCAGTATTTT
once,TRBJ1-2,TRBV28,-,CASSFRGAGYTF,TGTGCCAGCAGTTTTCGGGGGGCTGGCTACACCTTC
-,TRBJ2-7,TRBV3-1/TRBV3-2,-,CASSQDPVYEQYF,TGTGCCAGCAGCCAAGATCCGGTCTACGAGCAGTACTTC
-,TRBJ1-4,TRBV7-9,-,CASSSTGVEKLFF,TGTGCCAGCAGCTCGACCGGGGTCGAAAAACTGTTTTTT
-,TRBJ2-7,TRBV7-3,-,CASSPLAGPPSYEQYF,TGTGCCAGCAGCCCCTTGGCGGGGCCCCCCTCCTACGAGCAGTACTTC
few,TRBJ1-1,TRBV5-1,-,CASSRGGGTEAFF,TGCGCCAGCAGCAGGGGAGGAGGGACTGAAGCTTTCTTT
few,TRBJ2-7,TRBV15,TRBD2,CATSEGGSGGYEQYF,TGTGCCACCAGCGAGGGGGGTAGCGGGGGATACGAGCAGTACTTC
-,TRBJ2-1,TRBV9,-,CASSVYGDLVYNEQFF,TGTGCCAGCAGCGTATACGGGGACTTGGTCTACAATGAGCAGTTCTTC
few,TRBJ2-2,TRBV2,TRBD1,CASREQGPTGELFF,TGTGCCAGCAGGGAACAGGGGCCCACCGGGGAGCTGTTTTTT
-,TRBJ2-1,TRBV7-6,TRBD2,CASSLESSGSRNEQFF,TGTGCCAGCAGCTTAGAGTCTAGCGGGAGTAGGAATGAGCAGTTCTTC
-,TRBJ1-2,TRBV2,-,CASREPPGGYTF,TGTGCCAGCAGGGAGCCTCCCGGAGGCTACACCTTC
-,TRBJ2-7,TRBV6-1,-,CASSELAGSSYEQYF,TGTGCCAGCAGTGAACTTGCGGGAAGCTCCTACGAGCAGTACTTC